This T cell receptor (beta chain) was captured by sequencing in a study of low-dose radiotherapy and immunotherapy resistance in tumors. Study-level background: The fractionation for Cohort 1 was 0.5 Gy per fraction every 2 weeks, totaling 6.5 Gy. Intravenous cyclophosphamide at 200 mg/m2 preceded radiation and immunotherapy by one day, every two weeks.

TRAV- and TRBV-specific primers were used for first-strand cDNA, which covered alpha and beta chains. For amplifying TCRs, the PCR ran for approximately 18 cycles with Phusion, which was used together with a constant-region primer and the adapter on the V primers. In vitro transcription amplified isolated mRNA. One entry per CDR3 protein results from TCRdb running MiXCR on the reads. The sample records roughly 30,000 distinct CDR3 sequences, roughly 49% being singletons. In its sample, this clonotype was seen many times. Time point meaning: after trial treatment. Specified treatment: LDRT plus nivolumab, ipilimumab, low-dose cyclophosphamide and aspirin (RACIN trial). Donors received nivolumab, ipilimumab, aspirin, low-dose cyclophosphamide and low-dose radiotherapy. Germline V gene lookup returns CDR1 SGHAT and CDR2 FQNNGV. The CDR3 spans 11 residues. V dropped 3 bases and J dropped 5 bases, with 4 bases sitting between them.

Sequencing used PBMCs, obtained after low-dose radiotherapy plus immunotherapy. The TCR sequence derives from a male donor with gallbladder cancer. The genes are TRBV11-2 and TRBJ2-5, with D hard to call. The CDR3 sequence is CASSFRETQYF. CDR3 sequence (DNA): TGTGCCAGCAGCTTCCGTGAGACCCAGTACTTC.